This T cell receptor beta chain was captured by sequencing in a study of blood T cell repertoires in COVID-19 (dated by TCRdb to between 2020 and 2021). Study-wide context: Samples from collaborators originated in the United States, Italy and Spain and spanned both the acute and convalescent phases of COVID-19. A de-identified subject ID, COVID-19 status, age in years and sex were almost always included in the sample metadata. The material from the prospective study consisted of cDNA or gDNA derived from T cells, B-cell-depleted T cells, or PBMCs. Samples were obtained from the ongoing ImmuneRACE study (first 160 participants) and from about 1,300 subjects provided by 6 global collaborators. The repertoires were released in a freely available public database meant as a resource for research on the immune response to SARS-CoV-2. The dataset comprised deeply sampled blood TCRbeta repertoires from subjects exposed to, actively infected with, or recovered from COVID-19. Where HLA class I and class II types were available, the types were taken from metadata supplied by the sample provider, not from assay-based typing. Broad study findings and their caveats: The quantity of clinical and demographic metadata differed by source and by participant and was supplied without curation.

Each collaborating institution followed its own protocols to collect whole blood in K2EDTA tubes. For TCRbeta analysis, collaborators shipped samples as frozen whole blood, isolated PBMCs, or DNA extracted from either of those sample types. With respect to this clone: Its antigen is currently not known. Base qualities are not at hand, and no much larger clone is one base apart.

TCRbeta CDR3 regions were amplified from genomic DNA by means of the immunoSEQ Assay, a bias-controlled multiplex PCR. Concerning the study's data processing: The number of nucleated cells in each sample was estimated from the amplification of reference gene primers within the assay. To quantify the absolute abundance of each unique TCRbeta CDR3 rearrangement, sequence reads were collapsed and filtered. Productive Simpson clonality was computed per sample as the square root of Simpson's diversity index over productive rearrangements. The immuneACCESS repertoire file appears here via TCRdb, limited to in-frame rearrangements. These files lack a portion of the clones; in checked studies, under half of the deficit traces to unresolved V genes, and the cause of the others is not known. V, J and clone size are taken as reported in that table, and D and trimming were inferred from the DNA itself. The sample includes some 670,000 clones, with around 90% observed a single time. 0.2% to 0.3% of the sample lies in the top ten.

The CDR3 starts with the cysteine, ends with the phenylalanine, and has 15 residues. Only CDR3 DNA remains: 45 bases, in frame from the first base. From a lookup of the germline V gene, CDR1 and CDR2 are LGHNT and FRNRAP. The V and J ends are trimmed by 0 bases and 4 bases, leaving 12 bases between them. This TCR was recovered from a woman between 18 and 30 years old with acute or convalescent COVID-19. The V and J genes are TRBV12-5 and TRBJ1-1; the D gene cannot be named for sure. Sequenced input: peripheral blood. The sequence in DNA is TGTGCTAGTGGTTTGGTAGCGGGATCTCTCACTGAAGCTTTCTTT. It codes for CASGLVAGSLTEAFF.